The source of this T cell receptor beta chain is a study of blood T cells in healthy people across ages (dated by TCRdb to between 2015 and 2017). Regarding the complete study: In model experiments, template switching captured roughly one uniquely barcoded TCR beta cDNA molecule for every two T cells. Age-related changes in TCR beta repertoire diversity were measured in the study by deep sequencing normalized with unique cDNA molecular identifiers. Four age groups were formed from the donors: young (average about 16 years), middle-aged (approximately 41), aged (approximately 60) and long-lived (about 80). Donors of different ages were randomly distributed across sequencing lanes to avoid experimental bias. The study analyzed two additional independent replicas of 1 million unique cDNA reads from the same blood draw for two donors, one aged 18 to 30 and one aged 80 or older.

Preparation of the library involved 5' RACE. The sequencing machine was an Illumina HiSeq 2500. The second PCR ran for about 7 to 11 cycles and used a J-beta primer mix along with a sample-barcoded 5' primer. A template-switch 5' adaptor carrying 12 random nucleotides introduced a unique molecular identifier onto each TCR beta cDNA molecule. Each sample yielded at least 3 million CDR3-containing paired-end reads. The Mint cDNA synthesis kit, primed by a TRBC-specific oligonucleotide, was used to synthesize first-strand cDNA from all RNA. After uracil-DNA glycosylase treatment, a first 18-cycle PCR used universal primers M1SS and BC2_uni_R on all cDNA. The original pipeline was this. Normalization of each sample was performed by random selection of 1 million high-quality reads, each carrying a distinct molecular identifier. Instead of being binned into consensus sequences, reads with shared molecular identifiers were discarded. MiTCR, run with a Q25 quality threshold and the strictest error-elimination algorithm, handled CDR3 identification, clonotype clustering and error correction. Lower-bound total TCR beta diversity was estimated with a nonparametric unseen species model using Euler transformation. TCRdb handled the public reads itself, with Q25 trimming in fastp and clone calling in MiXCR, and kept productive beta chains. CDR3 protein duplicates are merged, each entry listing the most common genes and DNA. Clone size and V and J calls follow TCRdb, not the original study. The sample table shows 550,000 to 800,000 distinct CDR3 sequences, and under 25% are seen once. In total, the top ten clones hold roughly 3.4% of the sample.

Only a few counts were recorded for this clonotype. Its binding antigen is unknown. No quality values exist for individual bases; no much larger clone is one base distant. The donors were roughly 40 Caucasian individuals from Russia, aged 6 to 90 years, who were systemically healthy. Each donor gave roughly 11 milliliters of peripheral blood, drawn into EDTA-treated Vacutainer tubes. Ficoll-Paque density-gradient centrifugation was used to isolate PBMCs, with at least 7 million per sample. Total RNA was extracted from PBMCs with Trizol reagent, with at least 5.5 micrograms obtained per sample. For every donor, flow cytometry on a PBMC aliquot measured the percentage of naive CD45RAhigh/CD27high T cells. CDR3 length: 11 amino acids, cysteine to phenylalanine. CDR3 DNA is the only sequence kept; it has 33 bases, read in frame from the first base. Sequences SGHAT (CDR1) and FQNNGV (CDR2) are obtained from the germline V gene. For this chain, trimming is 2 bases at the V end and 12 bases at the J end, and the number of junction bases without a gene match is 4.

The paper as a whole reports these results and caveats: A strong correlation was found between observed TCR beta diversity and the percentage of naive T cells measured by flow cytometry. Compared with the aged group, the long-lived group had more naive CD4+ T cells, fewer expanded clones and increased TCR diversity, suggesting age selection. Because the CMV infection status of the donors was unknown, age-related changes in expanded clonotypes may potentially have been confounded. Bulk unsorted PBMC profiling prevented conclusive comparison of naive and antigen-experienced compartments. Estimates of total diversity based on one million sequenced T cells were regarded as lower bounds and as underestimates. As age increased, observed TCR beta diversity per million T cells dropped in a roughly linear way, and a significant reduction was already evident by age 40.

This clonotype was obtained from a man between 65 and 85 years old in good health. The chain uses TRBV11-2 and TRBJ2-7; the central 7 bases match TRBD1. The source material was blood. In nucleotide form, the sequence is TGTGCCAGCAGCTTAAAGGGGGCGCGGTACTTC. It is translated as CASSLKGARYF.